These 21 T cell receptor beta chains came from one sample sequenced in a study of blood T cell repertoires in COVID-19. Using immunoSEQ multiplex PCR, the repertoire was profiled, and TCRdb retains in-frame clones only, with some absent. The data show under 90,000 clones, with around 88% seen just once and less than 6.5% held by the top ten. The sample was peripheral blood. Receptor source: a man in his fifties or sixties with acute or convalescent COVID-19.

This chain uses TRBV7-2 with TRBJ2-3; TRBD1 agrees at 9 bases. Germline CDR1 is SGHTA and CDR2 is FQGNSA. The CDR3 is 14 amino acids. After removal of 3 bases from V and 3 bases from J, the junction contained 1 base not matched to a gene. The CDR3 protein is CASSLDRGTDTQYF. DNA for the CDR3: TGTGCCAGCAGCTTGGACAGGGGTACAGATACGCAGTATTTT.

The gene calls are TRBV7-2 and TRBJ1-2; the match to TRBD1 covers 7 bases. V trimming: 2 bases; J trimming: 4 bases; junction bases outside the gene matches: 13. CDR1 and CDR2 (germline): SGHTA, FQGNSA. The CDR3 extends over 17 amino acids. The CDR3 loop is CASSLSRGVTSSYGYTF. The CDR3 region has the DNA TGTGCCAGCAGCTTAAGCAGGGGGGTTACGTCAAGCTATGGCTACACCTTC. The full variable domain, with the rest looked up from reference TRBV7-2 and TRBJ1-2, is GAGVSQSPSNKVTEKGKDVELRCDPISGHTALYWYRQSLGQGLEFLIYFQGNSAPDKSGLPSDRFSAERTGGSVSTLTIQRTQQEDSAVYLCASSLSRGVTSSYGYTFGSGTRLTVV.

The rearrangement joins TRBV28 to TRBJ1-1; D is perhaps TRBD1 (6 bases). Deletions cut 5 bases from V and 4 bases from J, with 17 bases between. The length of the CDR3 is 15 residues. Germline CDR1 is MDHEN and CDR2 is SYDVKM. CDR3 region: CASSAHSGASTEAFF. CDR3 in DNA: TGTGCCAGCAGTGCACATTCAGGGGCGAGCACTGAAGCTTTCTTT.

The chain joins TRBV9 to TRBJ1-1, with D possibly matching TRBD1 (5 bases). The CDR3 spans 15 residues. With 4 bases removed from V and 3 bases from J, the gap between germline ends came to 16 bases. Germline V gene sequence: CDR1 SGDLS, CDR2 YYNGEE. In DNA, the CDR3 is TGTGCCAGCAGCCCTCGGGCTCCGGGGGACACTGAAGCTTTCTTT. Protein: CASSPRAPGDTEAFF.

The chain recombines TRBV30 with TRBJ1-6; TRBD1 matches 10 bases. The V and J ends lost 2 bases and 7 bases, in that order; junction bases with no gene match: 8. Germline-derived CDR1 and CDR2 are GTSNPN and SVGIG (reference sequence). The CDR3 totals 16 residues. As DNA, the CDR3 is TGTGCCTGGAGTTCTCGGGACAGGGGTTTCAATTCACCCCTCCACTTT. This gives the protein CAWSSRDRGFNSPLHF.

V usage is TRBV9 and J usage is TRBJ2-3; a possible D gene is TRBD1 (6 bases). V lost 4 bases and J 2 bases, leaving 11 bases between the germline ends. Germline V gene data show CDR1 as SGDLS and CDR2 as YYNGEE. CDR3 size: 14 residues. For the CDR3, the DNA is TGTGCCAGCAGCCCTCGGACAGCCACAGATACGCAGTATTTT. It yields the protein CASSPRTATDTQYF.

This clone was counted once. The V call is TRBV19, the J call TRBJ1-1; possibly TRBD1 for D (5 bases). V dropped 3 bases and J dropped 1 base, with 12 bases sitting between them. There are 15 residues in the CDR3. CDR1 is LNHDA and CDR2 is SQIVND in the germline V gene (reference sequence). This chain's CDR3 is CASSMPGGPNTEAFF. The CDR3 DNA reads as TGTGCCAGTAGTATGCCCGGGGGACCGAACACTGAAGCTTTCTTT.

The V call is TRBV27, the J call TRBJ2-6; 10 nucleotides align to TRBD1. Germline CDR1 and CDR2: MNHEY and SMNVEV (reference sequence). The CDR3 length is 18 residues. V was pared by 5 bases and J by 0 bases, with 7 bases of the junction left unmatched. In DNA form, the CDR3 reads TGTGCCAGCAGTCCTGGGACAGGGGCGTTCTCTGGGGCCAACGTCCTGACTTTC. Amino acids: CASSPGTGAFSGANVLTF.

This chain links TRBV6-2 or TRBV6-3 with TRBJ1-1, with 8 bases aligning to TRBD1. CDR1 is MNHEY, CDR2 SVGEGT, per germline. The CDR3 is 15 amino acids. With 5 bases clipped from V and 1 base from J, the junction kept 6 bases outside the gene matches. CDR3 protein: CASSNRDRWNTEAFF. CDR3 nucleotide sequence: TGTGCCAGCAGTAACCGGGACAGGTGGAACACTGAAGCTTTCTTT.

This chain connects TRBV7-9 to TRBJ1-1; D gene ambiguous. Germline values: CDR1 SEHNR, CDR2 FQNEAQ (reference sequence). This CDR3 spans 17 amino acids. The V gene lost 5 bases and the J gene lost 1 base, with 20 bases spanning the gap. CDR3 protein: CASSPSLSGVENTEAFF. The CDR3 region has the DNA TGTGCCAGCAGCCCATCGTTGTCGGGAGTAGAGAACACTGAAGCTTTCTTT.

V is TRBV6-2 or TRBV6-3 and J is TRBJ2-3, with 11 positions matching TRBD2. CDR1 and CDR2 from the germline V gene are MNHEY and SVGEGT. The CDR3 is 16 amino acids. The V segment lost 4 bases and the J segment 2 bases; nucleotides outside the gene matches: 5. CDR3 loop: CASSSPGLADTDTQYF. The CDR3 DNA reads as TGTGCCAGCAGTTCCCCGGGACTAGCGGACACAGATACGCAGTATTTT.

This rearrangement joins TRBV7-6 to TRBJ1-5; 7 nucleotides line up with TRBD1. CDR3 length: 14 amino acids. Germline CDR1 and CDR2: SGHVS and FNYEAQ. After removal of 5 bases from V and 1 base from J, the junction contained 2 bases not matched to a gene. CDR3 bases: TGTGCCAGCAGCACGGGACAGAGCAATCAGCCCCAGCATTTT. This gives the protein CASSTGQSNQPQHF.

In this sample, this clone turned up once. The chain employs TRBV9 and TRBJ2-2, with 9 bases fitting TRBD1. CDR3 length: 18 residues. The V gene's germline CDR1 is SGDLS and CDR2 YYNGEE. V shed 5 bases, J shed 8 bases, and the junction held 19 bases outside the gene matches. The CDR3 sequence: CASSIDPPGQGVTGELFF. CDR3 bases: TGTGCCAGCAGTATTGACCCACCGGGACAGGGTGTAACGGGGGAGCTGTTTTTT.

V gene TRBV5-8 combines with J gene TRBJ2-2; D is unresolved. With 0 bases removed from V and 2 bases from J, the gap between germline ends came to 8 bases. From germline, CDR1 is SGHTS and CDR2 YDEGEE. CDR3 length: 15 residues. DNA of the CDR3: TGTGCCAGCAGCTTGGGATTACTCAACACCGGGGAGCTGTTTTTT. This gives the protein CASSLGLLNTGELFF.

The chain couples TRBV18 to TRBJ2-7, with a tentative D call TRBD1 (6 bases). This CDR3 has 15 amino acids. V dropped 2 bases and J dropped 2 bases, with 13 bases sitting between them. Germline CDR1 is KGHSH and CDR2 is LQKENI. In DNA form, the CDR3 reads TGTGCCAGCTCACCAACCGGGACACCAACCTACGAGCAGTACTTC. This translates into CASSPTGTPTYEQYF.

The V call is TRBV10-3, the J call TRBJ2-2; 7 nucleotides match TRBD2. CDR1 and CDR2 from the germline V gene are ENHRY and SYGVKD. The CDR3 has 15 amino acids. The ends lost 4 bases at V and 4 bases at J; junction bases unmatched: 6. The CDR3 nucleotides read TGTGCCATCAGTGTAAGACTAGCTTCCACCGGGGAGCTGTTTTTT. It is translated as CAISVRLASTGELFF.

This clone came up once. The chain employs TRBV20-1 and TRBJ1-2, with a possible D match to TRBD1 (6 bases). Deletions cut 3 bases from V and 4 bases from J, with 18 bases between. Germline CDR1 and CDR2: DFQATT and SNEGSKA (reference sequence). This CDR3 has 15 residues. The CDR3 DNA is TGCAGTGCTAGTTCGCGCGGGGGGCTTGGCTATGGCTACACCTTC. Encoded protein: CSASSRGGLGYGYTF.

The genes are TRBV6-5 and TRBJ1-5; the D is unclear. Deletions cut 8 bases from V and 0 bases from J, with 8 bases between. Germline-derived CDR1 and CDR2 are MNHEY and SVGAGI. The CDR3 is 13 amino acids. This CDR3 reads CASADLSNQPQHF. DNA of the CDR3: TGTGCCAGCGCGGATCTTAGCAATCAGCCCCAGCATTTT.

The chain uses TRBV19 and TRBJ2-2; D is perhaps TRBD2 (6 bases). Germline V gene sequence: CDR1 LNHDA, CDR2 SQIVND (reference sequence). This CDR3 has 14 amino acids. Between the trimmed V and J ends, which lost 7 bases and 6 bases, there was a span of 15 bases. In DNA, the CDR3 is TGTGCCAGTACCCCGGCGGGGAAATCCGGGGAGCTGTTTTTT. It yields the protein CASTPAGKSGELFF.

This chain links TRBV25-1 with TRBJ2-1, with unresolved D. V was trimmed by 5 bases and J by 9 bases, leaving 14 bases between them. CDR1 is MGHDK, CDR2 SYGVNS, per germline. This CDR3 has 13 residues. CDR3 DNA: TGTGCCAGCAGTCAACCCCACCCGGGTGAGCAGTTCTTC. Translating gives CASSQPHPGEQFF.

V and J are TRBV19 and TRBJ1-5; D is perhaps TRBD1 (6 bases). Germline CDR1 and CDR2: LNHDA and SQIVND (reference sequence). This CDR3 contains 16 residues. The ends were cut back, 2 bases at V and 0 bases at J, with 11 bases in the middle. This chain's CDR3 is CASSISGTNSNQPQHF. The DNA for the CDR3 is TGTGCCAGTAGTATAAGTGGGACAAATAGCAATCAGCCCCAGCATTTT.